This T cell receptor (beta chain) was sequenced for a study of cytomegalovirus exposure and HLA in healthy donors. CDR1 and CDR2 from the germline V gene are SGHTS and YDEGEE. V gave up 4 bases and J gave up 7 bases; unmatched junction bases: 6. The CDR3 runs 13 residues. This clone was detected a few times. Its antigen remains unknown. Profiling relied on immunoSEQ multiplex PCR, and the TCRdb table lists in-frame clones only, not all of them. The sample records 190,000 or so clones, approximately 84% being singletons. Study-wide findings and caveats: It was reportedly the case that the classifier diagnosed cytomegalovirus status with high specificity and sensitivity.

The clonotype comes from a woman aged 18-29 years in good health and CMV-seropositive. The rearrangement uses TRBV5-8 and TRBJ1-2, with 8 bases matching TRBD1. The specimen sequenced was PBMCs. CDR3 nucleotide sequence: TGTGCCAGCAGCGGACAGGGTTCCCGTGGCTACACCTTC. This gives the protein CASSGQGSRGYTF.